This TCR beta chain was captured in a study of blood T cell repertoires in COVID-19. Study information: Acute and convalescent COVID-19 samples came from the United States, Italy and Spain. Sample material is recorded as cDNA or gDNA derived from T cells, B-cell-depleted T cells, or PBMCs.

Germline V gene sequence: CDR1 SNHLY, CDR2 FYNNEI. The CDR3 is 14 amino acids. Trimming cost V 7 bases and J 6 bases; bases outside gene matches: 5. The protocol was immunoSEQ multiplex PCR, while the TCRdb copy is restricted to in-frame clones and leaves out a portion. The sample consists of fewer than 350,000 clones, approximately 83% of them appearing once. This clone was picked up a small number of times. This receptor was identified in a woman aged 30 to 39 who had recovered from COVID-19. The sequenced sample was peripheral blood. This chain uses TRBV2 with TRBJ1-6; 8 bases match TRBD1. The CDR3 sequence is CASTGQALNSPLHF. The CDR3 coding sequence is TGTGCCAGCACGGGACAGGCTCTTAATTCACCCCTCCACTTT.